This T cell receptor beta chain comes out of a study of shared clonotypes between healthy human individuals. On the study more broadly: CD4 naive and memory got three plates each, CD8 naive two, CD8 memory one. General study findings and limits: It was the non-shared clonotypes that had lower generation probabilities than clonotypes shared by all four donors.

With regard to this clone: Antigen: not known. Other nucleotide sequences from this sample produce the same CDR3.

The protocol was immunoSEQ multiplex PCR, while the TCRdb copy is restricted to in-frame clones and leaves out a portion. This sample has approximately 1.9 million clones, with 93% found just once. Naive CD8 isolation took CD45RO-negative cells positively selected for CCR7 and excluded terminally differentiated effector memory CD45RA+ cells. Trimming removed 2 bases from V and 4 bases from J; junction bases left unmatched: 5. Germline assignment: CDR1 LNHDA and CDR2 SQIVND (reference sequence). The CDR3 totals 16 residues. The gene calls are TRBV19 and TRBJ2-1; 10 nucleotides match TRBD2. Sequenced material: naive CD8+ T cells from PBMCs. The receptor's source is a man between 18 and 29 years old in good health. Some clones in this sample may be carry-over from other donors' samples. The CDR3 region is CASSILAGEGYNEQFF. DNA for the CDR3: TGTGCCAGTAGTATACTAGCGGGAGAGGGGTACAATGAGCAGTTCTTC.